The next 25 T cell receptor beta chains were all read from a single sample in a study of CD4+ T cells in melanoma. Measured with immunoSEQ multiplex PCR; TCRdb has only the in-frame clones, and not every one. The sample includes 8,000 to 10,000 clones, around 70% seen only once; the top ten take about a quarter. Sequencing was done on a sample of tumor tissue. Every receptor here comes from a human donor with melanoma.

The rearrangement uses TRBV5-6 and TRBJ2-3; 7 bases are shared with TRBD1. J lost 2 bases, V lost 5 bases, and 8 bases had no gene match. The V gene's germline CDR1 is SGHDT and CDR2 YYEEEE. The CDR3 covers 15 residues. The CDR3 sequence: CASREPQGSTDTQYF. For the CDR3, the DNA is TGTGCCAGCAGAGAGCCACAGGGGTCCACAGATACGCAGTATTTT. Full variable domain (outside the CDR3, taken from reference TRBV5-6 and TRBJ2-3): DAGVTQSPTHLIKTRGQQVTLRCSPKSGHDTVSWYQQALGQGPQFIFQYYEEEERQRGNFPDRFSGHQFPNYSSELNVNALLLGDSALYLCASREPQGSTDTQYFGPGTRLTVL.

The V call is TRBV2, the J call TRBJ1-6; the D is unclear. The V and J ends lost 6 bases and 7 bases respectively, with 10 bases between them. The CDR3 contains 13 residues. CDR1 is SNHLY, CDR2 FYNNEI, per germline. Here the CDR3 reads CASSLGPNSPLHF. For the CDR3, the DNA is TGTGCCAGCAGCTTAGGCCCCAATTCACCCCTCCACTTT.

The V and J genes are TRBV5-1 and TRBJ2-3; D assignment may be TRBD1 or TRBD2 (6 bases each). V lost 7 bases to trimming and J lost 0 bases, with 12 bases between them. This CDR3 is built from 14 residues. The germline gives CDR1 SGHRS, CDR2 YFSETQ. CDR3 coding DNA: TGCGCCAGCGTCCGAGGGGGGAGCACAGATACGCAGTATTTT. Its translation is CASVRGGSTDTQYF.

This clone was counted once. CDR3 loop: CAWSAGQGNREKLFF. The CDR3 bases are TGTGCCTGGAGTGCAGGACAGGGGAACCGTGAAAAACTGTTTTTT. The chain employs TRBV30 and TRBJ1-4, with 9 bases fitting TRBD1. After removal of 1 base from V and 7 bases from J, the junction contained 7 bases not matched to a gene. CDR3 length: 15 residues. Germline CDR1 reads GTSNPN; CDR2 reads SVGIG (reference sequence).

The chain employs TRBV27 and TRBJ1-2; a possible D gene is TRBD1 (5 bases). The CDR3 extends over 15 amino acids. Per the germline V gene, CDR1 is MNHEY and CDR2 is SMNVEV (reference sequence). V shed 0 bases and J shed 6 bases, with 14 bases lying between them. As DNA, the CDR3 is TGTGCCAGCAGTTTATCCCGGGGGGGAGCCGATGGCTACACCTTC. Its protein is CASSLSRGGADGYTF.

The chain joins TRBV11-2 to TRBJ2-7; TRBD2 agrees at 15 bases. Germline lookup yields CDR1 SGHAT and CDR2 FQNNGV. V lost 5 bases and J lost 3; bases outside the gene matches: 5. The length of the CDR3 is 16 residues. Here the CDR3 DNA reads TGTGCCAGCAGCCTAAGGACTAGCGGGGGGGGCTACGAGCAGTACTTC. Amino acids: CASSLRTSGGGYEQYF.

This clone appeared a single time. This chain links TRBV27 with TRBJ2-1; 11 bases are a match to TRBD2. The CDR3 covers 16 residues. CDR1 and CDR2 from the germline V gene are MNHEY and SMNVEV (reference sequence). After removal of 6 bases from V and 7 bases from J, the junction contained 11 bases not matched to a gene. The CDR3 loop is CASRPASGGKVNEQFF. CDR3 coding DNA: TGTGCCAGCAGGCCAGCTAGCGGGGGGAAAGTGAATGAGCAGTTCTTC.

The rearrangement joins TRBV6-1 to TRBJ1-1; 7 nucleotides line up with TRBD1. The J segment lost 2 bases and the V segment lost 7 bases, leaving 4 bases of the junction unmatched. This CDR3 has 13 amino acids. Looked up from germline, CDR1 is MNHNS and CDR2 is SASEGT. CDR3 DNA sequence: TGTGCCAGCACACAGGGGATCAACACTGAAGCTTTCTTT. It yields the protein CASTQGINTEAFF.

The table lists this clone with a few counts. This rearrangement joins TRBV7-9 to TRBJ1-2; tentative D call: TRBD1 (6 bases). In germline, CDR1 is SEHNR, CDR2 FQNEAQ (reference sequence). The length of the CDR3 is 13 residues. The germline V and J ends were trimmed by 5 bases and 8 bases, with 15 bases remaining between them. CDR3 sequence reads: CASSPIRGQGYTF. The CDR3 nucleotides read TGTGCCAGCAGCCCAATCCGGGGGCAAGGCTACACCTTC.

DNA of the CDR3: TGCGCCAGCAGTGAGGTCCATGAGCAGTTCTTC. Encoded protein: CASSEVHEQFF. The chain joins TRBV10-2 to TRBJ2-1, with D unclear. Trimming pared 2 bases from V and 8 bases from J, leaving 4 bases between. The CDR3 is made up of 11 amino acids. Looked up from germline, CDR1 is WSHSY and CDR2 is SAAADI.

V and J are TRBV6-6 and TRBJ1-2; 7 bases align to TRBD1. Germline V gene lookup returns CDR1 MNHNY and CDR2 SVGAGI (reference sequence). With V trimmed by 5 bases and J by 8 bases, 8 bases remained unmatched. This CDR3 spans 13 amino acids. The CDR3 here is CASSPTTGQGYTF. CDR3 nucleotide sequence: TGTGCCAGCAGTCCGACGACAGGGCAGGGCTACACCTTC.

This clone was observed a single time. The gene calls are TRBV4-1 and TRBJ2-3, with D possibly being TRBD2 (5 bases). The CDR3 sequence is 16 residues long. In germline, CDR1 is MGHRA, CDR2 YSYEKL. The V gene lost 4 bases and the J gene lost 2 bases, with 16 bases spanning the gap. The CDR3 DNA follows: TGCGCCAGCAGCCTACTCCCAGCGGCTTTCACAGATACGCAGTATTTT. It yields the protein CASSLLPAAFTDTQYF.

This rearrangement joins TRBV2 to TRBJ1-2, with D maybe TRBD1 (5 bases). CDR3 length equals 14 residues. Trimming took off 9 bases at V and 7 bases at J, with 21 bases between the two ends. Per germline, CDR1 SNHLY and CDR2 FYNNEI. The CDR3 loop reads CASRGDGVPIGYTF. The CDR3 bases are TGTGCCAGTAGAGGGGACGGAGTACCAATTGGCTACACCTTC.

J is TRBJ2-5 and V is TRBV29-1; D unresolved. Germline loops: CDR1 SQVTM, CDR2 ANQGSEA. The CDR3 is 16 amino acids. V gave up 1 base and J gave up 2 bases, with 17 bases separating them. CDR3 bases: TGCAGCGTTGAAGTCCCTGACCGGACGCCTCAAGAGACCCAGTACTTC. As protein: CSVEVPDRTPQETQYF.

The rearrangement joins TRBV7-9 to TRBJ1-4; 7 bases map to TRBD1. Trimming took 1 base from V and 3 from J; bases not matched to a gene: 8. This CDR3 spans 17 amino acids. CDR1 is SEHNR and CDR2 is FQNEAQ in the germline V gene (reference sequence). The CDR3: CASSLGGRGPANEKLFF. CDR3 in DNA: TGTGCCAGCAGCTTAGGGGGAAGGGGGCCGGCTAATGAAAAACTGTTTTTT. The whole variable domain, filled in from reference TRBV7-9 and TRBJ1-4, reads DTGVSQNPRHKITKRGQNVTFRCDPISEHNRLYWYRQTLGQGPEFLTYFQNEAQLEKSRLLSDRFSAERPKGSFSTLEIQRTEQGDSAMYLCASSLGGRGPANEKLFFGSGTQLSVL.

This chain connects TRBV5-1 to TRBJ2-3, with 8 bases fitting TRBD2. From germline, CDR1 is SGHRS and CDR2 YFSETQ. V gave up 3 bases and J gave up 0 bases; unmatched junction bases: 3. This CDR3 is 15 amino acids long. The CDR3: CASSYSGASTDTQYF. The CDR3 coding sequence is TGCGCCAGCAGCTATAGCGGGGCCAGCACAGATACGCAGTATTTT.

This chain uses TRBV2 with TRBJ1-2; no firm D call. Trimming removed 6 bases from V and 2 bases from J, with 7 bases in between. CDR3 length: 12 amino acids. Germline V lookup: CDR1 SNHLY, CDR2 FYNNEI. The CDR3 loop reads CASREQNYGYTF. In nucleotides, the CDR3 is TGTGCCAGCAGGGAACAAAACTATGGCTACACCTTC.

The chain joins TRBV7-9 to TRBJ2-7; no definite D call. Trimming removed 3 bases at V and 6 bases at J, with 15 bases between. Germline CDR1 and CDR2: SEHNR and FQNEAQ (reference sequence). The CDR3 has 14 residues. The CDR3: CASSFGWGSSEQYF. CDR3 coding DNA: TGTGCCAGCAGCTTCGGTTGGGGATCGAGCGAGCAGTACTTC.

This chain links TRBV11-2 with TRBJ1-1, with a possible D match to TRBD1 (6 bases). Trimming took off 2 bases at V and 6 bases at J, with 22 bases between the two ends. This CDR3 has 17 residues. Per the germline V gene, CDR1 is SGHAT and CDR2 is FQNNGV. The CDR3: CASSLTGTTWFASEAFF. In nucleotides, the CDR3 is TGTGCCAGCAGCTTAACGGGGACAACTTGGTTTGCTTCTGAAGCTTTCTTT.

Within the sample, this clone is large. Other DNA sequences in the same sample also yield this CDR3. The V gene is TRBV7-6, the J gene TRBJ2-7; D not resolved. The CDR3 length is 13 residues. Germline V CDR1 and CDR2: SGHVS, FNYEAQ. The germline V and J ends were trimmed by 1 base and 3 bases, with 7 bases remaining between them. CDR3 DNA: TGTGCCAGCAGCTTAGGGCCTAACTACGAGCAGTACTTC. This sequence encodes CASSLGPNYEQYF.

The chain recombines TRBV11-3 with TRBJ2-7; D remains ambiguous. Germline values: CDR1 SGHNT, CDR2 YENEEA. Trimming shortened V by 5 bases and J by 2 bases, and 10 bases separated the two germline ends. The CDR3 consists of 13 residues. CDR3 in amino acids: CASSTGPTYEQYF. As DNA, the CDR3 is TGTGCCAGCAGCACCGGACCAACCTACGAGCAGTACTTC.

The chain is built from TRBV28 and TRBJ1-3; 9 bases are shared with TRBD1. V trimming: 6 bases; J trimming: 2 bases; junction bases outside the gene matches: 5. Germline loops: CDR1 MDHEN, CDR2 SYDVKM. This CDR3 region has 15 residues. CDR3 bases: TGTGCCAGCAGCCCGAACAGGGGGCCTGGAAACACCATATATTTT. This gives the protein CASSPNRGPGNTIYF.

The chain combines TRBV5-1 with TRBJ1-1, with a tentative D call TRBD1 (5 bases). The CDR3 runs to 14 residues. Trimming left V 0 bases short and J 5 bases short, with 11 bases between. Germline V CDR1 and CDR2: SGHRS, YFSETQ. The CDR3 loop is CASSLEGRVTEAFF. CDR3 nucleotide sequence: TGCGCCAGCAGCTTGGAAGGCAGGGTTACTGAAGCTTTCTTT. The full variable domain, with the rest looked up from reference TRBV5-1 and TRBJ1-1, is KAGVTQTPRYLIKTRGQQVTLSCSPISGHRSVSWYQQTPGQGLQFLFEYFSETQRNKGNFPGRFSGRQFSNSRSEMNVSTLELGDSALYLCASSLEGRVTEAFFGQGTRLTVV.

The chain joins TRBV19 to TRBJ1-2; TRBD1 matches 9 bases. Germline V lookup: CDR1 LNHDA, CDR2 SQIVND (reference sequence). V shed 9 bases and J 2 bases; nucleotides not matched to a gene: 10. The CDR3 length is 15 residues. The CDR3 nucleotides are TGTGCCAGCCGACAACAGGGGGCGCCCAACTATGGCTACACCTTC. Protein: CASRQQGAPNYGYTF.

By its share, this clone is medium-sized. This chain links TRBV5-1 with TRBJ2-3; 10 positions agree with TRBD1. CDR3 length: 16 amino acids. Germline V lookup: CDR1 SGHRS, CDR2 YFSETQ. V shed 6 bases and J 3 bases; nucleotides not matched to a gene: 10. The CDR3 bases are TGCGCCAGCACCTGGGGGGACAGGGGTAAGACAGATACGCAGTATTTT. Translating gives CASTWGDRGKTDTQYF.